This T cell receptor beta chain was captured by sequencing in a study of T cells in Graves' hyperthyroidism and ophthalmopathy. Study at large: Peripheral blood was taken when the disease was first diagnosed, before any treatment began. Study-wide results and caveats: Most expanded thyroid clonotypes above 0.001 also appeared in blood.

Template material for amplifying TCR beta CDR3 regions consisted of RNA transcripts. HTBI primers were the set used in a first-round RT-PCR of the TCR CDR3. TCRdb used MiXCR to reprocess the multiplex PCR reads, holding one entry per CDR3 protein. The sample consists of around 520,000 distinct CDR3 sequences, approximately 25% of them appearing once. The sample holds one count of this clonotype. Its specificity is not known. This may come from a read error, since a much larger clone is one base off. Material: blood. The TCR comes from a woman in her 30s with Graves' ophthalmopathy.

The CDR3 spells CASSSNRGHQYF. The CDR3 nucleotides are TGTGCCAGCAGCTCCAACAGGGGACACCAGTACTTC. The J gene is TRBJ2-7, the V gene TRBV7-2; 7 bases align to TRBD1. J gave up 10 bases and V 4 bases, and 7 bases lay outside the gene matches. Germline CDR1 SGHTA, CDR2 FQGNSA. This CDR3 spans 12 amino acids.